These 25 T cell receptor beta chains came from one sample sequenced in a study of quantifying T cell responses using KT2 cells. Study-wide background: TCR alpha and beta constant-region primers primed reverse transcription of RNA.

The cDNA 3' end received a ligated oligonucleotide with a UMI. An equimolar mix of RC1.1 and RC1.2 primed the beta chain across TRBC1 and TRBC2. One entry per CDR3 protein, called by TCRdb with MiXCR from the UMI-ligation and nested PCR reads. The data hold 25,000 to 35,000 distinct CDR3 sequences, with about 7.1% observed a single time. Sequencing input: PBMCs spiked with cells of the T cell clone KT2. These receptors all stem from a human donor.

The chain employs TRBV27 and TRBJ1-2; D is perhaps TRBD1 (6 bases). Trimming pared 3 bases from V and 8 bases from J, leaving 13 bases between. The germline gives CDR1 MNHEY, CDR2 SMNVEV (reference sequence). This CDR3 region has 13 residues. Written as DNA, the CDR3 is TGTGCCAGCAGTTTGTGCGGGGGCGGGGGCTACACCTTC. Its translation is CASSLCGGGGYTF.

This clonotype came up many times. The V and J genes are TRBV2 and TRBJ2-1, with 12 bases that match TRBD1. V was clipped by 5 bases and J by 9 bases; unmatched bases: 5. This CDR3 region has 14 residues. Germline V lookup: CDR1 SNHLY, CDR2 FYNNEI. CDR3 sequence (DNA): TGTGCCAGCAGTAAGGGACAGGGGGCTGGTGAGCAGTTCTTC. Protein: CASSKGQGAGEQFF.

The table lists this clonotype with many counts. The chain is built from TRBV20-1 and TRBJ1-1, with 7 bases fitting TRBD1. Germline-derived CDR1 and CDR2 are DFQATT and SNEGSKA (reference sequence). This CDR3 is built from 15 residues. After removal of 0 bases from V and 1 base from J, the junction contained 5 bases not matched to a gene. CDR3 in DNA: TGCAGTGCTAGAGACGGCAGGGGGGGGAACACTGAAGCTTTCTTT. Protein: CSARDGRGGNTEAFF.

This clonotype was recorded many times. J is TRBJ2-2 and V is TRBV24-1; 10 bases are a match to TRBD2. Trimming at V came to 4 bases and at J to 1 base, leaving 5 bases not matched to a gene. This CDR3 has 17 residues. The germline CDR1 and CDR2 sequences are KGHDR and SFDVKD. DNA of the CDR3: TGTGCCACCAGTGACCCTAGCGGGGGCCTGAACACCGGGGAGCTGTTTTTT. It yields the protein CATSDPSGGLNTGELFF.

The rearrangement joins TRBV28 to TRBJ2-7, with 8 bases identical to TRBD2. The CDR3 contains 15 residues. The V gene end was trimmed by 3 bases and the J gene end by 7 bases; junction bases not matched to a gene: 11. CDR1 MDHEN and CDR2 SYDVKM come from the germline V gene. CDR3 nucleotide sequence: TGTGCCAGCAGTTTTATACTAGCGGTCTTCGGGGAGCAGTACTTC. It specifies CASSFILAVFGEQYF.

This clonotype was detected ten times or more. The CDR3 bases are TGCAGTGCTAGAGAGGGACTAGCGGTGAAAAACATTCAGTACTTC. Its translation: CSAREGLAVKNIQYF. The chain is built from TRBV20-1 and TRBJ2-4; the match to TRBD2 covers 11 bases. This CDR3 region has 15 residues. J lost 4 bases, V lost 0 bases, and 2 bases had no gene match. Germline loops: CDR1 DFQATT, CDR2 SNEGSKA (reference sequence).

The chain joins TRBV20-1 to TRBJ2-3; the D gene is possibly TRBD2 (6 bases). Trimming shortened V by 4 bases and J by 8 bases, and 13 bases separated the two germline ends. This CDR3 comprises 12 residues. Germline CDR1 is DFQATT and CDR2 is SNEGSKA (reference sequence). The CDR3 DNA reads TGCAGTGCTACGTTCCCGGAGGGTACGCAGTATTTT. Its translation: CSATFPEGTQYF.

This clonotype showed up many times. The gene calls are TRBV4-3 and TRBJ2-7, with no clear D. The V end lost 0 bases, the J end lost 5 bases, and 8 bases lay between the germline ends. The CDR3 totals 13 residues. Germline V lookup: CDR1 LGHNA, CDR2 YSLEER. The CDR3 spells CASSQDFENEQYF. CDR3 nucleotides: TGCGCCAGCAGCCAAGATTTCGAGAACGAGCAGTACTTC.

This clonotype is categorized as medium-sized. This rearrangement joins TRBV20-1 to TRBJ1-1, with unresolved D. Germline V lookup: CDR1 DFQATT, CDR2 SNEGSKA (reference sequence). The length of the CDR3 is 15 residues. The V gene lost 0 bases and the J gene lost 0 bases, with 11 bases spanning the gap. The CDR3 nucleotides read TGCAGTGCTAGAGATTTTACTACCGTGAACACTGAAGCTTTCTTT. It encodes CSARDFTTVNTEAFF.

The CDR3 loop is CATSSERDSYGYTF. CDR3 DNA sequence: TGTGCCACCAGCAGCGAGAGGGATTCGTATGGCTACACCTTC. The chain carries TRBV15 and TRBJ1-2; D is unclear. The V and J ends lost 3 bases and 5 bases respectively, with 13 bases between them. CDR1 and CDR2 (germline): LNHNV, YYDKDF (reference sequence). CDR3 length: 14 residues.

This clonotype was counted only a few times. The V gene is TRBV20-1, the J gene TRBJ1-1; D remains unclear. Germline CDR1 reads DFQATT; CDR2 reads SNEGSKA (reference sequence). This CDR3 is built from 12 residues. Trimming took off 5 bases at V and 1 base at J, with 8 bases between the two ends. CDR3 residues: CSAGQSNTEAFF. The CDR3 region has the DNA TGCAGTGCTGGGCAGTCGAACACTGAAGCTTTCTTT.

In this sample, this clonotype turned up many times. The chain joins TRBV15 to TRBJ1-5; D remains ambiguous. Germline V gene lookup returns CDR1 LNHNV and CDR2 YYDKDF (reference sequence). The V gene lost 0 bases and the J gene lost 6 bases, with 12 bases spanning the gap. The CDR3 consists of 15 residues. The CDR3 DNA sequence: TGTGCCACCAGCAGAGATCACGACGGATCTCAGCCCCAGCATTTT. This codes for CATSRDHDGSQPQHF.

The chain joins TRBV25-1 to TRBJ2-2, with 7 bases lining up with TRBD1. The CDR3 spans 14 residues. V gave up 7 bases and J gave up 4 bases; unmatched junction bases: 6. CDR1 and CDR2 (germline): MGHDK, SYGVNS. CDR3 in DNA: TGTGCCAGCATGGGTGAGGGGGCCACCGGGGAGCTGTTTTTT. This gives the protein CASMGEGATGELFF.

This clonotype was picked up many times. CDR3 DNA: TGCAGCGTTGAAGGGTCCGCTAGCTATGAGCAGTTCTTC. Its protein is CSVEGSASYEQFF. The J gene is TRBJ2-1, the V gene TRBV29-1, with D possibly matching TRBD2 (5 bases). The germline gives CDR1 SQVTM, CDR2 ANQGSEA. V was shortened by 1 base and J by 8 bases, with 12 bases between the two germline ends. There are 13 residues in the CDR3.

The gene calls are TRBV4-2 and TRBJ2-7, with 9 bases identical to TRBD1. The V and J ends lost 4 bases and 2 bases, in that order; junction bases with no gene match: 9. In germline, CDR1 is LGHNA, CDR2 YNFKEQ. The CDR3 has 16 residues. In DNA, the CDR3 is TGTGCCAGCAGCCCCCACCGGGACAGGGCCCCCTACGAGCAGTACTTC. This codes for CASSPHRDRAPYEQYF.

J is TRBJ2-3 and V is TRBV7-3, with D perhaps TRBD2 (6 bases). The CDR3 runs to 13 residues. V was cut by 5 bases and J by 7 bases, with 13 bases left in between. Germline V gives CDR1 SGHTA, CDR2 FQGTGA. The CDR3, as DNA: TGTGCCAGCAGCCCCACCGGGAGCAATACGCAGTATTTT. The encoded protein is CASSPTGSNTQYF.

This chain uses TRBV7-8 with TRBJ2-5; tentatively, D is TRBD2 (6 bases). CDR1 is SGHVS, CDR2 FQNEAQ, per germline. Deletions cut 9 bases from V and 5 bases from J, with 19 bases between. This CDR3 has 14 residues. As DNA, the CDR3 is TGTGCCAGTCAGCGGAGGGTGCCTAAGGAGACCCAGTACTTC. Its protein product is CASQRRVPKETQYF.

This clonotype has a count of ten or more. V usage is TRBV12-3 or TRBV12-4 and J usage is TRBJ1-1; a possible D gene is TRBD1 (5 bases). V was trimmed by 9 bases and J by 0 bases, leaving 14 bases between them. The CDR3 has 14 amino acids. CDR3 sequence (DNA): TGTGCCAGTGGGGCCAGTCCTATGAACACTGAAGCTTTCTTT. Translation: CASGASPMNTEAFF.

The table lists this clonotype with many counts. CDR3 in amino acids: CASSLFYKDHEQYF. CDR3 DNA sequence: TGTGCCAGCAGTTTATTCTACAAGGACCACGAGCAGTACTTC. This chain joins TRBV27 and TRBJ2-7; no clear D gene. The CDR3 length is 14 residues. Germline assignment: CDR1 MNHEY and CDR2 SMNVEV (reference sequence). V was trimmed by 1 base and J by 5 bases, leaving 12 bases between them.

This clonotype was picked up many times. This CDR3 is CASSFRSPLETQYF. CDR3 sequence (DNA): TGCGCCAGCAGCTTCCGGAGCCCCTTGGAGACCCAGTACTTC. J is TRBJ2-5 and V is TRBV5-1; no clear D. This CDR3 has 14 residues. Between the trimmed V and J ends, which lost 2 bases and 5 bases, there was a span of 13 bases. Looked up from germline, CDR1 is SGHRS and CDR2 is YFSETQ.

Points on this clonotype: The conserved closing phenylalanine or tryptophan is absent in this CDR3, likely reflecting a read error. The chain employs TRBV2 and TRBJ2-5; 12 positions match TRBD2. The CDR3 is 16 amino acids. The V gene end was trimmed by 1 base and the J gene end by 6 bases; junction bases not matched to a gene: 6. The germline V gene has CDR1 SNHLY and CDR2 FYNNEI. The DNA for the CDR3 is TGTGCCAGCAGTGAAGGACTAGCGGGAGTAGTGAAGACCCAGTACCTC. Residues: CASSEGLAGVVKTQYL.

J is TRBJ2-7 and V is TRBV20-1, with D maybe TRBD1 (6 bases). Trimming removed 6 bases at V and 9 bases at J, with 21 bases between. In germline, CDR1 is DFQATT, CDR2 SNEGSKA (reference sequence). CDR3 size: 13 residues. The DNA of the CDR3 is TGCAGTGCAGAAATACAGGGTGGGGGAAGGCAGTACTTC. Protein sequence: CSAEIQGGGRQYF.

The genes are TRBV7-2 and TRBJ2-2; tentative D call: TRBD1 (7 bases). Per the germline V gene, CDR1 is SGHTA and CDR2 is FQGNSA. This CDR3 region has 16 residues. V was pared by 5 bases and J by 8 bases, with 21 bases between. This CDR3 reads CASSPRETRGLGELFF. CDR3 nucleotides: TGTGCCAGCAGCCCCAGAGAGACTAGGGGGCTGGGGGAGCTGTTTTTT. The full variable domain, in which reference TRBV7-2 and TRBJ2-2 provide the parts outside the CDR3, is GAGVSQSPSNKVTEKGKDVELRCDPISGHTALYWYRQSLGQGLEFLIYFQGNSAPDKSGLPSDRFSAERTGGSVSTLTIQRTQQEDSAVYLCASSPRETRGLGELFFGEGSRLTVL.

This clonotype was detected many times. V gene TRBV6-2 or TRBV6-3 combines with J gene TRBJ2-5; TRBD1 is a possible D gene (5 bases). V was cut by 2 bases and J by 0 bases, with 13 bases left in between. From germline, CDR1 is MNHEY and CDR2 SVGEGT. The CDR3 is 16 residues long. DNA of the CDR3: TGTGCCAGCAGTTACAGGGGTAGGCCCCACCAAGAGACCCAGTACTTC. Its protein is CASSYRGRPHQETQYF.

This clonotype has a count of ten or more. This chain links TRBV5-1 with TRBJ2-4; D might be TRBD2 (6 bases). V lost 5 bases and J lost 3, with 12 bases in between. The CDR3 totals 14 residues. The V gene's germline CDR1 is SGHRS and CDR2 YFSETQ. In nucleotides, the CDR3 is TGCGCCAGCAGTTCCTGGACTAACAAAAACATTCAGTACTTC. Protein product: CASSSWTNKNIQYF.